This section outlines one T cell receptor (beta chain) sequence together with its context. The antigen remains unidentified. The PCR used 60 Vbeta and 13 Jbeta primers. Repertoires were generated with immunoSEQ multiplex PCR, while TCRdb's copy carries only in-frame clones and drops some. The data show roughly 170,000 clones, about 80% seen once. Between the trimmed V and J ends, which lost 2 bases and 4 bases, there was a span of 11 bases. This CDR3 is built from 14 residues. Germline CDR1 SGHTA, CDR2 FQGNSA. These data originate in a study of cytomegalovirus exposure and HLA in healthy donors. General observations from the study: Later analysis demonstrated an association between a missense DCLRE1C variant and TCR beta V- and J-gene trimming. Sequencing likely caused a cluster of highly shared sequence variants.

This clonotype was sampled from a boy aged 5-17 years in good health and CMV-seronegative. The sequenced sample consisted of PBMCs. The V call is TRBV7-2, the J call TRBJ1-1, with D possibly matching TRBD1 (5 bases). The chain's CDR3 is CASSLIVTVTEAFF. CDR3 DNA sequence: TGTGCCAGCAGCTTAATAGTGACAGTCACTGAAGCTTTCTTT.